This T cell receptor (beta chain) is from a study of identical twins. V lost 2 bases, J lost 7 bases, and 10 bases lay in between. The CDR3 consists of 13 residues. Germline assignment: CDR1 SEHNR and CDR2 FQNEAQ (reference sequence). TCRdb recomputed calls from the 5' RACE reads with MiXCR, one row per CDR3 protein. The sample consists of 600,000 to 700,000 distinct CDR3 sequences, approximately 22% of them appearing once. These data also formed part of another study, on T cells expressing NK-cell markers. That work states: Dominant NKG2C+ clonotypes accounted for roughly 1.0-8% of CD8+ T cells in about six donors.

This chain connects TRBV7-9 to TRBJ2-3; the D gene is possibly TRBD2 (6 bases). The sample comprised PBMCs. This receptor was taken from a woman aged 18-30 years in good health. The CDR3 sequence: CASSLKGGNTQYF. In nucleotides, the CDR3 is TGTGCCAGCAGCTTAAAGGGCGGGAATACGCAGTATTTT.